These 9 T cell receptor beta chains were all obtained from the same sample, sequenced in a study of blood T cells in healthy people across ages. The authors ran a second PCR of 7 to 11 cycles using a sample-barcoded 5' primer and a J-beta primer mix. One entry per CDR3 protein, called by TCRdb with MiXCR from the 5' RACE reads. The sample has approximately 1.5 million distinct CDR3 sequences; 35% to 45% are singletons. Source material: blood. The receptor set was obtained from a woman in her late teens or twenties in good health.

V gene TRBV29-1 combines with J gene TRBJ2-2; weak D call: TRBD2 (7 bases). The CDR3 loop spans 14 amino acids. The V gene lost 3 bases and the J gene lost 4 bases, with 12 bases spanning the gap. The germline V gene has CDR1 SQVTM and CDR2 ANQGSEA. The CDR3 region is CSVERGGITGELFF. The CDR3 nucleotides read TGCAGCGTTGAGAGGGGGGGCATCACCGGGGAGCTGTTTTTT.

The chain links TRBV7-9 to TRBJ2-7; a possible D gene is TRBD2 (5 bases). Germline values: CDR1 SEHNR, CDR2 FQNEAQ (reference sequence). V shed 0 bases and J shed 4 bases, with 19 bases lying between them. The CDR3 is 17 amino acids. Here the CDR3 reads CASSLAASPSWGYEQYF. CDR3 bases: TGTGCCAGCAGCTTAGCAGCTAGCCCTTCATGGGGATACGAGCAGTACTTC.

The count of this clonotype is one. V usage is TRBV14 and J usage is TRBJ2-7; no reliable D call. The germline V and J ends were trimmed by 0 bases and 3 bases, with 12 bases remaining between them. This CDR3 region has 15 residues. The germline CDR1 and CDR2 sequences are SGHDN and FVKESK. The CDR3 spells CASSQDWSRIYEQYF. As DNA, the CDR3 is TGTGCCAGCAGCCAAGACTGGAGCCGAATCTACGAGCAGTACTTC. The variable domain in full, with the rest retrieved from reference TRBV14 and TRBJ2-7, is EAGVTQFPSHSVIEKGQTVTLRCDPISGHDNLYWYRRVMGKEIKFLLHFVKESKQDESGMPNNRFLAERTGGTYSTLKVQPAELEDSGVYFCASSQDWSRIYEQYFGPGTRLTVT.

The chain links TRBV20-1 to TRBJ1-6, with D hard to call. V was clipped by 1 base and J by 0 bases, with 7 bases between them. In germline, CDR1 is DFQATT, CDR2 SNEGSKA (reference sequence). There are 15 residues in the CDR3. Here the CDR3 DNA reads TGCAGTGCTAGAGCTCGGAGCTCCTATAATTCACCCCTCCACTTT. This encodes CSARARSSYNSPLHF.

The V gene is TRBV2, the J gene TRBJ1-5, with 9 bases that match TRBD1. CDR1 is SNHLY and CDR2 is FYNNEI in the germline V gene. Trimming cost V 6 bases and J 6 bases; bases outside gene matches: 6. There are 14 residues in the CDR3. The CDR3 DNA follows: TGTGCCAGCAGCCCCGGGACAGGGAGTCAGCCCCAGCATTTT. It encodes CASSPGTGSQPQHF.

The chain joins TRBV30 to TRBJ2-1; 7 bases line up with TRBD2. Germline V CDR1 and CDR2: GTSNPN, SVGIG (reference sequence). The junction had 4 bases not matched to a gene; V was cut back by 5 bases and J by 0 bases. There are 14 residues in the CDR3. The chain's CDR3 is CAWVGLGSYNEQFF. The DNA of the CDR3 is TGTGCCTGGGTCGGACTAGGCTCCTACAATGAGCAGTTCTTC. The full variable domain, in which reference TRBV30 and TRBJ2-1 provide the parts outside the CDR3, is SQTIHQWPATLVQPVGSPLSLECTVEGTSNPNLYWYRQAAGRGLQLLFYSVGIGQISSEVPQNLSASRPQDRQFILSSKKLLLSDSGFYLCAWVGLGSYNEQFFGPGTRLTVL.

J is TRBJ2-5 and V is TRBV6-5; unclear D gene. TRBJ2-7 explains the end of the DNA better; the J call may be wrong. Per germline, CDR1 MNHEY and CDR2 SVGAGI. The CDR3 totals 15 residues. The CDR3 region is CASSYSGNSGYEQYF. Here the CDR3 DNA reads TGTGCCAGCAGTTACTCGGGGAACTCCGGCTACGAGCAGTACTTC.

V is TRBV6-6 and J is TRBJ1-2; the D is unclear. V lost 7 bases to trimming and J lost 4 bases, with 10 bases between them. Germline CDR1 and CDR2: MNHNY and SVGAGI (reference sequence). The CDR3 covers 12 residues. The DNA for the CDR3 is TGTGCCAGCACCGGGGATGGCTATGGCTACACCTTC. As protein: CASTGDGYGYTF.

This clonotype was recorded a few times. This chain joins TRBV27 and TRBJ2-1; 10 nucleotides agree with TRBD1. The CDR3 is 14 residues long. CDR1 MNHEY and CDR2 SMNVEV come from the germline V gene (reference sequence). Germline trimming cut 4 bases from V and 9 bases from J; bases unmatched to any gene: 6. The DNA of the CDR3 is TGTGCCAGCAGTTCCTTCGGGACAGGGGTTGAGCAGTTCTTC. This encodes CASSSFGTGVEQFF.